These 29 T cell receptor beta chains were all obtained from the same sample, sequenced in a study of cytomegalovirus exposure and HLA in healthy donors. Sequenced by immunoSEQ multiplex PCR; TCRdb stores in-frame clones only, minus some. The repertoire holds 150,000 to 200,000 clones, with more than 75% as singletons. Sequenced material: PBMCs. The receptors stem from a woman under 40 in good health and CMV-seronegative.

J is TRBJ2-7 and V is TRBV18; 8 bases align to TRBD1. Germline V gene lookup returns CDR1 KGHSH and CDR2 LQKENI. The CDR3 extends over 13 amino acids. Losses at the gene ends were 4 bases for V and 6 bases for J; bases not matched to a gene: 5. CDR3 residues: CASSLDRASEQYF. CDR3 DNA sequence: TGTGCCAGCTCACTGGACAGGGCCAGCGAGCAGTACTTC. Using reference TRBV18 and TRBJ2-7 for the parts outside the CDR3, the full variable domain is NAGVMQNPRHLVRRRGQEARLRCSPMKGHSHVYWYRQLPEEGLKFMVYLQKENIIDESGMPKERFSAEFPKEGPSILRIQQVVRGDSAAYFCASSLDRASEQYFGPGTRLTVT.

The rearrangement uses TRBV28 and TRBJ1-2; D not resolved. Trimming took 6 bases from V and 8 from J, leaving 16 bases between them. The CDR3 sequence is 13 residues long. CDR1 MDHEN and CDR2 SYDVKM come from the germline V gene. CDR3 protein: CASRRTTRRGYTF. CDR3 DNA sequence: TGTGCCAGCAGGAGAACGACCCGGCGGGGCTACACCTTC.

CDR3 loop: CASFLMRGGSYNEQFF. The CDR3 bases are TGTGCCAGCTTCCTTATGCGGGGTGGCTCCTACAATGAGCAGTTCTTC. J is TRBJ2-1 and V is TRBV2; D possibly corresponds to TRBD2 (6 bases). V was pared by 8 bases and J by 0 bases, with 17 bases between. The length of the CDR3 is 16 residues. Germline V CDR1 and CDR2: SNHLY, FYNNEI.

CDR3 protein: CASRETGNTIYF. The CDR3, as DNA: TGTGCCAGCCGGGAAACTGGAAACACCATATATTTT. This rearrangement joins TRBV18 to TRBJ1-3; D is undetermined. Per germline, CDR1 KGHSH and CDR2 LQKENI. This CDR3 contains 12 residues. Trimming cost V 8 bases and J 2 bases, with 7 bases left between them.

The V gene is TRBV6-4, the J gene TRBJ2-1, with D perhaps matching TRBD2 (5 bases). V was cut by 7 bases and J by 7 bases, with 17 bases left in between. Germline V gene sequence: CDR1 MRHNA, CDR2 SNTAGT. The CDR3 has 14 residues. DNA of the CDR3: TGTGCCAGCACAGAGGGTGGGCGTTTGAATGAGCAGTTCTTC. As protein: CASTEGGRLNEQFF.

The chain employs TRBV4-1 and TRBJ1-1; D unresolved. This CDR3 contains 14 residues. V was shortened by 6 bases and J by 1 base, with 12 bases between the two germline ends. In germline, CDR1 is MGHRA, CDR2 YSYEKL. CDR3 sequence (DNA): TGCGCCAGCAGGGTCTCCGGAGAGAACACTGAAGCTTTCTTT. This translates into CASRVSGENTEAFF.

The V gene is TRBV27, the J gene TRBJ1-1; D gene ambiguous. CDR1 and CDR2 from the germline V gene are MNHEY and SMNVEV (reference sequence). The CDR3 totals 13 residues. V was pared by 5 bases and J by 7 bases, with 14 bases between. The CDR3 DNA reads TGTGCCAGCAGTGCCCTTCAGAAGTATGAAGCTTTCTTT. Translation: CASSALQKYEAFF.

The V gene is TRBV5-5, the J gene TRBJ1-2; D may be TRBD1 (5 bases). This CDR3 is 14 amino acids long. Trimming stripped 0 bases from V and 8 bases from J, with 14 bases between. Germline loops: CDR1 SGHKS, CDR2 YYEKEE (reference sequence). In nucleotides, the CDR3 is TGTGCCAGCAGCTTGGCGGTAGTCGCAGGGGGCTACACCTTC. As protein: CASSLAVVAGGYTF.

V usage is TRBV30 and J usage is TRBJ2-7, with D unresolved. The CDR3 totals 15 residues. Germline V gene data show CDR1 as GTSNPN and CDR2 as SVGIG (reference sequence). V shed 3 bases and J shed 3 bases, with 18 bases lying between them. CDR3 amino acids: CAWSTVWPYGYEQYF. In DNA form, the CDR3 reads TGTGCCTGGAGCACAGTTTGGCCCTACGGCTACGAGCAGTACTTC.

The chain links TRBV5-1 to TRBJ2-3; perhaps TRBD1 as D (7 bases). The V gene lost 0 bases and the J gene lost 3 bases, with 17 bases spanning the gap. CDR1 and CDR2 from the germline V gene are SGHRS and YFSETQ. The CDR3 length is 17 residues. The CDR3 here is CASSLGGTAGATDTQYF. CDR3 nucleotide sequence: TGCGCCAGCAGCTTGGGTGGGACAGCGGGCGCGACAGATACGCAGTATTTT.

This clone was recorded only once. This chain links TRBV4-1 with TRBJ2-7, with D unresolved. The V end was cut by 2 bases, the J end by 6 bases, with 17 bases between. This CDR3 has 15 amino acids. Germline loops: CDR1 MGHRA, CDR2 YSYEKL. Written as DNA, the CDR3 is TGCGCCAGCAGCCAAAGAGAGGCCGGTACGGGCGAGCAGTACTTC. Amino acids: CASSQREAGTGEQYF.

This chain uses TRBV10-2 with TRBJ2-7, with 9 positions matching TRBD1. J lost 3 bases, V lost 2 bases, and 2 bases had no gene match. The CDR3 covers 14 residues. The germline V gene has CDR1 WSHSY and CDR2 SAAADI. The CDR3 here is CASSERTGVYEQYF. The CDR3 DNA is TGCGCCAGCAGTGAGAGGACAGGGGTCTACGAGCAGTACTTC.

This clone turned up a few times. The CDR3 protein is CASSPQDRPSYEQYF. CDR3 in DNA: TGTGCCAGCAGCCCGCAGGACAGACCCTCCTACGAGCAGTACTTC. The chain employs TRBV7-9 and TRBJ2-7; a weak D match, TRBD1 (6 bases). V was shortened by 5 bases and J by 0 bases, with 14 bases between the two germline ends. CDR1 and CDR2 from the germline V gene are SEHNR and FQNEAQ (reference sequence). This CDR3 spans 15 amino acids. Drawing the rest from reference TRBV7-9 and TRBJ2-7, the complete variable domain is DTGVSQNPRHKITKRGQNVTFRCDPISEHNRLYWYRQTLGQGPEFLTYFQNEAQLEKSRLLSDRFSAERPKGSFSTLEIQRTEQGDSAMYLCASSPQDRPSYEQYFGPGTRLTVT.

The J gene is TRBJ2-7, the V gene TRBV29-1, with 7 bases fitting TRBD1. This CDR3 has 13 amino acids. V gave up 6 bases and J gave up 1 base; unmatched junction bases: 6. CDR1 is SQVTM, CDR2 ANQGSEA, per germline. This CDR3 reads CSVLTGKSYEQYF. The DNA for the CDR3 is TGCAGCGTACTGACAGGGAAGTCCTACGAGCAGTACTTC.

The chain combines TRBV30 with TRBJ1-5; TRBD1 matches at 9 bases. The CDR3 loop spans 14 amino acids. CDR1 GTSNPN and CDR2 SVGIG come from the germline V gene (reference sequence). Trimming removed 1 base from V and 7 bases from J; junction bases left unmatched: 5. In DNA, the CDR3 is TGTGCCTGGAGTGACAGGGGGCTAGGGCAGCCCCAGCATTTT. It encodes CAWSDRGLGQPQHF.

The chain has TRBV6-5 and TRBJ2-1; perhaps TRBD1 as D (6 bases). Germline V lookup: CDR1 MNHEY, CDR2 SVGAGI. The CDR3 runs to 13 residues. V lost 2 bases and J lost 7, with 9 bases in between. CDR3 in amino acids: CASSYTDSNEQFF. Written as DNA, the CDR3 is TGTGCCAGCAGTTACACGGACAGTAATGAGCAGTTCTTC.

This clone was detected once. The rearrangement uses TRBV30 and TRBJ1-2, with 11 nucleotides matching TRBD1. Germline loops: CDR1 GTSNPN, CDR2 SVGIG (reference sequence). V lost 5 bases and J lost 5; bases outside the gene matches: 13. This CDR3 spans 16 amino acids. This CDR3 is CAWQPFGTGGFYGYTF. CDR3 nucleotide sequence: TGTGCCTGGCAACCATTCGGGACAGGGGGGTTTTATGGCTACACCTTC.

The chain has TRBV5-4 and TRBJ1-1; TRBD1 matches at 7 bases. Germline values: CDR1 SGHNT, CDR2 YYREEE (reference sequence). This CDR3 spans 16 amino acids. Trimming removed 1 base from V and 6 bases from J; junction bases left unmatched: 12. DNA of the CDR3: TGTGCCAGCAGCTTGCCCCAGACAGGGCCGAAGGCTGAAGCTTTCTTT. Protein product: CASSLPQTGPKAEAFF. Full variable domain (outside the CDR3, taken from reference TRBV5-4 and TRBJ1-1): ETGVTQSPTHLIKTRGQQVTLRCSSQSGHNTVSWYQQALGQGPQFIFQYYREEENGRGNFPPRFSGLQFPNYSSELNVNALELDDSALYLCASSLPQTGPKAEAFFGQGTRLTVV.

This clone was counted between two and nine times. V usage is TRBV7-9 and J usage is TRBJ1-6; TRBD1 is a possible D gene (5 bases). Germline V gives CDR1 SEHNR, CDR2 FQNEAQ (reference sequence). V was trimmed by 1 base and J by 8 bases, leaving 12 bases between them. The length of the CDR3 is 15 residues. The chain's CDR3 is CASSLGTGNHSPLHF. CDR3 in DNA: TGTGCCAGCAGCTTAGGAACAGGAAATCATTCACCCCTCCACTTT.

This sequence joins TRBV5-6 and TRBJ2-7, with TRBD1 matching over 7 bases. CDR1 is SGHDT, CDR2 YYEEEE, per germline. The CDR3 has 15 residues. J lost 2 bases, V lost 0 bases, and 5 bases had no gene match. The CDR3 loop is CASSLVRGPTYEQYF. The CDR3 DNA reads TGTGCCAGCAGCTTGGTAAGGGGGCCCACCTACGAGCAGTACTTC.

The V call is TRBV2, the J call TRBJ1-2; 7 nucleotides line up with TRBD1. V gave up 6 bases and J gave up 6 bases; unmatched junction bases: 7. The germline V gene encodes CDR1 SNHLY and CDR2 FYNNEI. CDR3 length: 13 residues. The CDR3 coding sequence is TGTGCCAGCAGACAGGGGTGGGAGGATGGCTACACCTTC. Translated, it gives CASRQGWEDGYTF.

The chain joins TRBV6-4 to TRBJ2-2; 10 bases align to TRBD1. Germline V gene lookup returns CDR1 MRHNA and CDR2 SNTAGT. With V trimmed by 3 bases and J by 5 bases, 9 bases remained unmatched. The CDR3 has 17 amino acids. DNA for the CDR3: TGTGCCAGCAGTGAAGACCTCCGGGGACAGGGGACCGGGGAGCTGTTTTTT. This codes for CASSEDLRGQGTGELFF.

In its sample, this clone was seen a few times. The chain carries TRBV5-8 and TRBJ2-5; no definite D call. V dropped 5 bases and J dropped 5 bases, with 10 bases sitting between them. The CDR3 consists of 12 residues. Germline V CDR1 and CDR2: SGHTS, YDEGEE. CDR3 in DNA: TGTGCCAGCAGTTCCGCGGTGGAGACCCAGTACTTC. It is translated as CASSSAVETQYF.

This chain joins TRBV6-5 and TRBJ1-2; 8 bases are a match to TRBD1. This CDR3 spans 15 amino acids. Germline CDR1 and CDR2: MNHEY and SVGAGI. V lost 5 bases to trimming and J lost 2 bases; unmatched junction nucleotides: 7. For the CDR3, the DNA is TGTGCCAGCAGTACGACAGGGGCAGTCAACTATGGCTACACCTTC. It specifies CASSTTGAVNYGYTF.

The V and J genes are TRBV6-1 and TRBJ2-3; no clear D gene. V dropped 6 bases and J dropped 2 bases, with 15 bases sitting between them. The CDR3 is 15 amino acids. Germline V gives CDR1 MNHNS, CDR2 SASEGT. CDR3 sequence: CASRFERWFTDTQYF. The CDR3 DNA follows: TGTGCCAGCAGGTTCGAGCGATGGTTCACAGATACGCAGTATTTT.

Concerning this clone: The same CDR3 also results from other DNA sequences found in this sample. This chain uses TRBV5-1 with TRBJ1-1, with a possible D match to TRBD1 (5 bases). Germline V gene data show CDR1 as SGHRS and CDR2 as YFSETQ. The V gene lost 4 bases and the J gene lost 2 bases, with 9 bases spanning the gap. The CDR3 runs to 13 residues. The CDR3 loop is CASSTTGNTEAFF. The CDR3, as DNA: TGCGCCAGCAGCACAACAGGTAACACTGAAGCTTTCTTT.

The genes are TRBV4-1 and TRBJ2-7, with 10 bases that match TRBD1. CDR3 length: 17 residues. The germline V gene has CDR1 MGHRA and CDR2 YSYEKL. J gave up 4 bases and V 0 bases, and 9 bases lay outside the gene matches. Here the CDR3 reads CASSQEKAGTGAYEQYF. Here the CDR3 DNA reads TGCGCCAGCAGCCAAGAGAAAGCCGGGACAGGGGCGTACGAGCAGTACTTC.

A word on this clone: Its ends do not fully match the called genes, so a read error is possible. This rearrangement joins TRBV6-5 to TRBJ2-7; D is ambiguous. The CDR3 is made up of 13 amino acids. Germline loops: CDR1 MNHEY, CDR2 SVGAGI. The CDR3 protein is CASSPSERNPKAF. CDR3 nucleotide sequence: TGTGCCAGCAGCCCTAGTGAACGCAACCCAAAGGCATTC.

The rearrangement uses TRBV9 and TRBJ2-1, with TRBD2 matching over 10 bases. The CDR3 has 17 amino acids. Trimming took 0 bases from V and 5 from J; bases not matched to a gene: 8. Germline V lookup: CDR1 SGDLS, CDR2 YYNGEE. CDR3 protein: CASSVAVGLAGDNEQFF. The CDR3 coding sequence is TGTGCCAGCAGCGTAGCGGTAGGGCTAGCGGGGGACAATGAGCAGTTCTTC.